This T cell receptor (beta chain) is from a study of radiation and T cells in renal cell carcinoma. Clones were sequenced by immunoSEQ multiplex PCR, and TCRdb holds only the in-frame ones, with some missing. The table has about 90,000 clones, roughly 82% seen once. On this clone: The antigen is unknown.

Time point specified: blood 4 weeks post-SBRT, at nephrectomy. The treatment: 15 Gy SBRT to primary tumor, nephrectomy 4 weeks later. Nephrectomy followed 15 Gy stereotactic body radiation by 4 weeks. After SBRT, blood was collected at 2 and 4 weeks, plus baseline. Clear cell pathology was present in this patient's renal cell carcinoma. Study-level results: From baseline, blood top tumor clonotypes peaked at 2 weeks post-radiation.

This sequence originates from a man in his sixties with renal cell carcinoma. This specimen was blood, taken from a patient whose treatment included radiotherapy and nephrectomy.

The CDR3 loop reads CASSLARGVHEQYF. DNA for the CDR3: TGCGCCAGCAGCTTGGCCCGCGGGGTCCACGAGCAGTACTTC. The V gene is TRBV5-1, the J gene TRBJ2-7; D possibly corresponds to TRBD2 (6 bases). Trimming shortened V by 0 bases and J by 5 bases, and 12 bases separated the two germline ends. Germline CDR1 SGHRS, CDR2 YFSETQ. The CDR3 spans 14 residues.